This T cell receptor beta chain was captured by sequencing in a study of T cell responses to AZD1222 COVID-19 vaccine. Notes on the study in general: Baseline seropositivity occurred in only 5 to 7 AZD1222 recipients. The study found Spike-specific TCR breadth and depth rose after two AZD1222 doses.

The method was immunoSEQ multiplex PCR; TCRdb's version includes in-frame clones alone and lacks a portion of them. The sample has just over 150,000 clones, 90% to 95% seen once; the top ten hold more than 1.3%. This clone was detected once. The antigen remains undetermined. Germline lookup yields CDR1 WSHSY and CDR2 SAAADI. CDR3 size: 17 residues. V lost 0 bases, J lost 0 bases, and 4 bases stayed unmatched. The sequence was collected from an adult who received the AZD1222 COVID-19 vaccine. This rearrangement joins TRBV10-2 to TRBJ2-2, with 7 nucleotides matching TRBD2. Specimen: peripheral blood, collected 28 days after the second AZD1222 dose. The CDR3 sequence: CASSESWEGSNTGELFF. The DNA for the CDR3 is TGCGCCAGCAGTGAGTCGTGGGAGGGGTCGAACACCGGGGAGCTGTTTTTT.